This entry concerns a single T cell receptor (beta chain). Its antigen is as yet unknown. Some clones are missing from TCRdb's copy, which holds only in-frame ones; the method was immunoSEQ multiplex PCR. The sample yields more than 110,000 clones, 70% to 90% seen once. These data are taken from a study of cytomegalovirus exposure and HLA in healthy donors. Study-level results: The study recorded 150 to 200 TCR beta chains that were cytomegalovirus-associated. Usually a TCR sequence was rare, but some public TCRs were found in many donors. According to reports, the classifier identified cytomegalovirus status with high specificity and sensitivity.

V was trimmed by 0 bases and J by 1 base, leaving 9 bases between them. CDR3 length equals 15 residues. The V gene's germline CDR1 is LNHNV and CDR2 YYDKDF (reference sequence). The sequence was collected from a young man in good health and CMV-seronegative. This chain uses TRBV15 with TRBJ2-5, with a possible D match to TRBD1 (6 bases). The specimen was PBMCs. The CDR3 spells CATSRDRDTQETQYF. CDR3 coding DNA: TGTGCCACCAGCAGAGATAGGGACACCCAAGAGACCCAGTACTTC.